These 17 T cell receptor beta chains were sequenced from one sample in a study of tumor-infiltrating lymphocytes in primary liver carcinoma. TCR beta cDNA was prepared out of roughly 0.45 ug total RNA by means of a constant-region primer. TCR beta libraries came from three nested multiplex PCR rounds using slightly modified ARM-PCR. For approximately 10 cycles apiece, the opening two PCR rounds ran with TRBV1-TRBV30 forward primers and a C-beta reverse primer. TCRdb used MiXCR to reprocess the multiplex PCR reads, holding one entry per CDR3 protein. In the table there are fewer than 250,000 distinct CDR3 sequences, less than 70% of which are singletons. Unsorted whole blood yielded blood RNA, and germline DNA was extracted as well. The sample taken for sequencing was peripheral blood. The receptors originated from a woman aged 60-70 years with primary liver carcinoma and hepatitis B virus infection.

V usage is TRBV19 and J usage is TRBJ2-3; D is ambiguous. Trimming stripped 3 bases from V and 7 bases from J, with 17 bases between. The CDR3 totals 15 residues. From germline, CDR1 is LNHDA and CDR2 SQIVND (reference sequence). For the CDR3, the DNA is TGTGCCAGTAGTATGGTTCTCGGGTCCGAGTATACGCAGTATTTT. The encoded protein is CASSMVLGSEYTQYF. The full variable domain, rest sourced from reference TRBV19 and TRBJ2-3, is DGGITQSPKYLFRKEGQNVTLSCEQNLNHDAMYWYRQDPGQGLRLIYYSQIVNDFQKGDIAEGYSVSREKKESFPLTVTSAQKNPTAFYLCASSMVLGSEYTQYFGPGTRLTVL.

This rearrangement joins TRBV11-1 to TRBJ1-6; the D gene is possibly TRBD1 (5 bases). Between the trimmed V and J ends, which lost 10 bases and 7 bases, there was a span of 17 bases. This CDR3 comprises 14 residues. Germline CDR1 and CDR2: SGHAT and FQDESV (reference sequence). CDR3 sequence: CATNSRGGNSPLHF. The CDR3 nucleotides are TGTGCCACCAATTCGCGCGGGGGGAATTCACCCCTCCACTTT.

Comments on this clonotype: Compared with germline, one end of the junction differs, possibly owing to a read error. The J gene is TRBJ1-1, the V gene TRBV5-1; D is possibly TRBD1 (5 bases). The CDR3 extends over 15 amino acids. Germline CDR1 SGHRS, CDR2 YFSETQ. CDR3 residues: CASSPPGGTNTEALF. DNA for the CDR3: TGCGCCAGCAGCCCACCGGGGGGGACGAACACTGAAGCTTTATTT. The entire variable domain, with the rest obtained from reference TRBV5-1 and TRBJ1-1, is as follows: KAGVTQTPRYLIKTRGQQVTLSCSPISGHRSVSWYQQTPGQGLQFLFEYFSETQRNKGNFPGRFSGRQFSNSRSEMNVSTLELGDSALYLCASSPPGGTNTEALFGQGTRLTVV.

Only a few counts were recorded for this clonotype. The DNA for the CDR3 is TGTGCCAGCAGGAAAGAACCTGGGGCAGGGTTTAACGAGCAGTACTTC. Residues: CASRKEPGAGFNEQYF. The J gene is TRBJ2-7, the V gene TRBV4-2; D is perhaps TRBD1 (5 bases). Looked up from germline, CDR1 is LGHNA and CDR2 is YNFKEQ. Deletions cut 6 bases from V and 5 bases from J, with 23 bases between. The CDR3 extends over 16 amino acids.

This chain uses TRBV11-3 with TRBJ2-1; no definite D call. The CDR3 sequence is 13 residues long. Germline assignment: CDR1 SGHNT and CDR2 YENEEA. Trimming took 5 bases from V and 12 from J, leaving 17 bases between them. The CDR3 reads CASSSRTTFRQFF. The CDR3 region has the DNA TGTGCCAGCAGCAGCAGAACAACCTTTAGGCAGTTCTTC.

For this clonotype: Here the CDR3 omits its conserved ending phenylalanine or tryptophan, so a read error is the likely source. J is TRBJ2-1 and V is TRBV29-1; possibly TRBD2 for D (6 bases). The CDR3 sequence is 11 residues long. Germline assignment: CDR1 SQVTM and CDR2 ANQGSEA. The CDR3 sequence: CIVVEAGEQFL. In nucleotides, the CDR3 is TGCATCGTTGTAGAAGCGGGTGAGCAGTTCCTC.

As concerns this clonotype: Since no conserved phenylalanine or tryptophan closes the CDR3, a read error is the likely cause. DNA for the CDR3: TGCGCCAGCAGTGACCGTACCACCGGGGGGCTGTTTGTT. Translating gives CASSDRTTGGLFV. V is TRBV10-2 and J is TRBJ2-2; weak D call: TRBD2 (6 bases). CDR3 length equals 13 residues. Looked up from germline, CDR1 is WSHSY and CDR2 is SAAADI.

With regard to this clonotype: This clone may be a read error of a much larger clone one base away. The chain employs TRBV4-1 and TRBJ1-1, with 10 bases lining up with TRBD1. CDR3 length: 16 residues. Germline lookup yields CDR1 MGHRA and CDR2 YSYEKL. This CDR3 reads CASSQVSGQGGTEAIF. The CDR3 coding sequence is TGCGCCAGCAGCCAAGTATCAGGACAGGGGGGCACTGAAGCTATCTTT.

This clonotype was picked up many times. CDR3 amino acids: CSVEVPSGRSSYNEQFF. CDR3 in DNA: TGCAGCGTTGAAGTCCCTAGCGGGAGATCCTCCTACAATGAGCAGTTCTTC. This rearrangement joins TRBV29-1 to TRBJ2-1; 10 bases are shared with TRBD2. V shed 1 base, J shed 0 bases, and the junction held 6 bases outside the gene matches. This CDR3 region has 17 residues. Germline CDR1 is SQVTM and CDR2 is ANQGSEA.

The gene calls are TRBV7-9 and TRBJ2-2, with TRBD2 matching over 8 bases. The V gene end was trimmed by 2 bases and the J gene end by 0 bases; junction bases not matched to a gene: 5. Looked up from germline, CDR1 is SEHNR and CDR2 is FQNEAQ (reference sequence). This CDR3 spans 17 amino acids. CDR3 DNA: TGTGCCAGCAGCTTATGGGTACTAGCGGCGAACACCGGGGAGCTGTTTTTT. Its protein product is CASSLWVLAANTGELFF.

This clonotype was recorded a few times. This chain connects TRBV7-8 to TRBJ2-5; D not resolved. The germline CDR1 and CDR2 sequences are SGHVS and FQNEAQ. Trimming removed 1 base at V and 2 bases at J, with 14 bases between. The CDR3 is 16 amino acids. The CDR3 nucleotides read TGTGCCAGCAGCTTAGGAGTGACGACCGAGCAAGAGACCCAGTACTTC. Translated, it gives CASSLGVTTEQETQYF.

A note on this clonotype: Germline and junction disagree at one end, which may indicate a read error. The chain joins TRBV5-1 to TRBJ2-1, with a tentative D call TRBD2 (5 bases). Germline CDR1 reads SGHRS; CDR2 reads YFSETQ. This CDR3 spans 15 amino acids. The chain's CDR3 is CASTLQLALRNEHFF. CDR3 DNA: TGCGCCAGCACCTTGCAGCTAGCCCTGAGGAATGAGCATTTCTTC.

As concerns this clonotype: A much larger clone sits a single nucleotide away, making a read error possible. V is TRBV12-3 or TRBV12-4 and J is TRBJ2-1; weak D call: TRBD2 (5 bases). The CDR3 covers 13 residues. The DNA of the CDR3 is TGTGGCAGCAGTACTGACTACTACAATGAGCAGTTCTTC. Translation: CGSSTDYYNEQFF.

As regards this clonotype: Germline is not matched at one junction end, which may reflect a read error. The V gene is TRBV5-6, the J gene TRBJ1-3; TRBD1 might be the D (5 bases). Germline V lookup: CDR1 SGHDT, CDR2 YYEEEE. The CDR3 sequence is 16 residues long. The CDR3 loop reads CAGSRGRFGMGNTIYF. The CDR3 DNA sequence: TGTGCCGGCAGCCGGGGACGCTTCGGAATGGGAAACACCATATATTTT.

Note on this clonotype: A read error may explain this, as a much larger clone is one base away. The V call is TRBV30, the J call TRBJ1-1; a possible D gene is TRBD1 (5 bases). Trimming pared 2 bases from V and 6 bases from J, leaving 13 bases between. CDR1 is GTSNPN and CDR2 is SVGIG in the germline V gene (reference sequence). The CDR3 covers 13 residues. The CDR3 nucleotides are TGTGCCTGGAGTCTAAGCAGGGTGTCTGAAGCTTTCTTT. Protein sequence: CAWSLSRVSEAFF.

With regard to this clonotype: This may stem from a read error, because a much larger clone lies one nucleotide away. The rearrangement links TRBV6-2 or TRBV6-3 to TRBJ2-1; D may be TRBD1 or TRBD2 (7 bases each). The germline V gene has CDR1 MNHEY and CDR2 SVGEGT. This CDR3 has 10 residues. In DNA, the CDR3 is TGTGCCGGCAGGGGGGGGGAGCAGTTCTTC. This gives the protein CAGRGGEQFF.

V gene TRBV28 combines with J gene TRBJ1-3, with D perhaps matching TRBD1 (5 bases). From germline, CDR1 is MDHEN and CDR2 SYDVKM. V was trimmed by 1 base and J by 0 bases, leaving 10 bases between them. CDR3 length equals 16 residues. The CDR3 region is CASSLLRDPSGNTIYF. The CDR3 bases are TGTGCCAGCAGTTTATTAAGGGACCCCTCTGGAAACACCATATATTTT. Complete variable domain (other parts from reference TRBV28 and TRBJ1-3): DVKVTQSSRYLVKRTGEKVFLECVQDMDHENMFWYRQDPGLGLRLIYFSYDVKMKEKGDIPEGYSVSREKKERFSLILESASTNQTSMYLCASSLLRDPSGNTIYFGEGSWLTVV.